Listed here are 27 T cell receptor beta chains from one sample, sequenced in a study of cytomegalovirus exposure and HLA in healthy donors. PCR primers comprised 60 Vbeta and 13 Jbeta primers. Method: immunoSEQ multiplex PCR; TCRdb's copy keeps in-frame clones and lacks some. The table has about 110,000 clones, 80% seen once. The sample comprised PBMCs. The receptors derive from a man aged 50-60 years in good health and CMV-seronegative.

The V call is TRBV9, the J call TRBJ2-7; 7 nucleotides match TRBD2. Germline loops: CDR1 SGDLS, CDR2 YYNGEE. V lost 0 bases, J lost 3 bases, and 3 bases stayed unmatched. The CDR3 has 14 amino acids. The CDR3 here is CASSVAPSGYEQYF. The CDR3 DNA reads as TGTGCCAGCAGCGTAGCGCCTAGCGGCTACGAGCAGTACTTC.

The chain carries TRBV5-1 and TRBJ2-5; the match to TRBD2 covers 9 bases. CDR3 length equals 16 residues. From germline, CDR1 is SGHRS and CDR2 YFSETQ. The trim removed 2 bases at V and 5 bases at J, leaving 10 bases unmatched. The chain's CDR3 is CASSFLLAGAQETQYF. CDR3 sequence (DNA): TGCGCCAGCAGCTTCCTCTTAGCGGGGGCCCAGGAGACCCAGTACTTC. Full variable domain (remainder filled in from reference TRBV5-1 and TRBJ2-5): KAGVTQTPRYLIKTRGQQVTLSCSPISGHRSVSWYQQTPGQGLQFLFEYFSETQRNKGNFPGRFSGRQFSNSRSEMNVSTLELGDSALYLCASSFLLAGAQETQYFGPGTRLLVL.

The rearrangement joins TRBV5-3 to TRBJ2-1, with 12 nucleotides matching TRBD2. TRBV5-3 has ORF status, its function being uncertain. The V segment lost 4 bases and the J segment 15 bases; nucleotides outside the gene matches: 11. The CDR3 runs 14 residues. The CDR3 DNA is TGTGCCAGAAGCCAGAGGACTAGCGGGATGGGTCGGTTCTTC. It specifies CARSQRTSGMGRFF.

V gene TRBV28 combines with J gene TRBJ1-5; TRBD1 might be the D (5 bases). CDR1 is MDHEN, CDR2 SYDVKM, per germline. The V end lost 3 bases, the J end lost 6 bases, and 15 bases lay between the germline ends. The CDR3 runs 15 residues. CDR3 amino acids: CASSFAGERSQPQHF. In DNA form, the CDR3 reads TGTGCCAGCAGTTTTGCGGGGGAGCGGAGTCAGCCCCAGCATTTT.

This clone was seen more than once but under ten times. The genes are TRBV6-5 and TRBJ2-2; 7 bases are a match to TRBD1. The germline V gene encodes CDR1 MNHEY and CDR2 SVGAGI. CDR3 length: 15 residues. The V segment lost 6 bases and the J segment 6 bases; nucleotides outside the gene matches: 10. The CDR3 DNA reads TGTGCCAGCAGGAAACCAGGGGGAAGTCCCGGGGAGCTGTTTTTT. Translated, it gives CASRKPGGSPGELFF.

This clone has just a few counts. The chain recombines TRBV4-3 with TRBJ1-4, with 7 bases matching TRBD1. Germline values: CDR1 LGHNA, CDR2 YSLEER. After removal of 4 bases from V and 8 bases from J, the junction contained 10 bases not matched to a gene. This CDR3 spans 15 amino acids. The CDR3 here is CASSRTGDFEEKLFF. The CDR3 region has the DNA TGCGCCAGCAGCCGCACAGGGGATTTTGAAGAAAAACTGTTTTTT.

The V and J genes are TRBV5-6 and TRBJ1-2; a possible D gene is TRBD1 (6 bases). This CDR3 region has 17 residues. Per the germline V gene, CDR1 is SGHDT and CDR2 is YYEEEE. With 1 base removed from V and 0 bases from J, the gap between germline ends came to 16 bases. The CDR3 sequence is CASSLLGGDGANYGYTF. CDR3 DNA: TGTGCCAGCAGCTTGTTAGGGGGGGACGGAGCTAACTATGGCTACACCTTC.

The V and J genes are TRBV9 and TRBJ2-1; the match to TRBD1 covers 7 bases. The CDR3 sequence is 16 residues long. Looked up from germline, CDR1 is SGDLS and CDR2 is YYNGEE. J lost 4 bases, V lost 0 bases, and 7 bases had no gene match. The CDR3: CASSVERTGEYNEQFF. The CDR3 DNA reads TGTGCCAGCAGCGTAGAAAGGACAGGCGAATACAATGAGCAGTTCTTC.

This clone is a singleton in its sample. The chain recombines TRBV19 with TRBJ2-3; TRBD2 matches 7 bases. V trimming: 6 bases; J trimming: 2 bases; junction bases outside the gene matches: 11. The CDR3 spans 16 residues. The germline CDR1 and CDR2 sequences are LNHDA and SQIVND (reference sequence). The CDR3, as DNA: TGTGCCAGTAGGGCCGCCGGGGGGAGGGCCACAGATACGCAGTATTTT. This translates into CASRAAGGRATDTQYF. Based on the CDR3 plus reference TRBV19 and TRBJ2-3, the full variable domain is DGGITQSPKYLFRKEGQNVTLSCEQNLNHDAMYWYRQDPGQGLRLIYYSQIVNDFQKGDIAEGYSVSREKKESFPLTVTSAQKNPTAFYLCASRAAGGRATDTQYFGPGTRLTVL.

This clone has just a few counts. This chain links TRBV7-3 with TRBJ2-3, with 11 positions matching TRBD2. The germline CDR1 and CDR2 sequences are SGHTA and FQGTGA. The trim removed 4 bases at V and 1 base at J, leaving 16 bases unmatched. CDR3 size: 20 residues. The CDR3 DNA follows: TGTGCCAGCAGCTGGACGAAGGTAGCGGGGGGGTCTTTCGGCACAGATACGCAGTATTTT. Its translation is CASSWTKVAGGSFGTDTQYF.

The count of this clone is one. The chain couples TRBV9 to TRBJ2-3; a possible D gene is TRBD2 (6 bases). Germline V CDR1 and CDR2: SGDLS, YYNGEE. Trimming removed 0 bases at V and 4 bases at J, with 18 bases between. The CDR3 is 17 residues long. The CDR3 DNA sequence: TGTGCCAGCAGCGTAGAAGGAGGGCCAAGAGCGGCAGATACGCAGTATTTT. Amino acids: CASSVEGGPRAADTQYF.

The table lists this clone with a count of one. V and J are TRBV28 and TRBJ1-5, with D uncertain. The V gene lost 7 bases and the J gene lost 0 bases, with 16 bases spanning the gap. Germline lookup yields CDR1 MDHEN and CDR2 SYDVKM. This CDR3 is built from 16 residues. This CDR3 is CASTTRLGYSNQPQHF. CDR3 nucleotide sequence: TGTGCCAGCACCACCCGATTGGGCTATAGCAATCAGCCCCAGCATTTT.

The chain couples TRBV29-1 to TRBJ2-3, with 9 bases aligning to TRBD2. CDR1 and CDR2 from the germline V gene are SQVTM and ANQGSEA. This CDR3 spans 16 amino acids. V shed 5 bases and J 3 bases; nucleotides not matched to a gene: 12. The DNA of the CDR3 is TGCAGCGTTCCCCCTCGTCCGCGGGAGGGTACAGATACGCAGTATTTT. It encodes CSVPPRPREGTDTQYF.

The CDR3 protein is CASSGTSATYEQYF. CDR3 bases: TGCGCCAGCAGCGGGACTAGCGCAACCTACGAGCAGTACTTC. The chain joins TRBV5-1 to TRBJ2-7; 10 positions match TRBD2. V shed 4 bases and J 2 bases; nucleotides not matched to a gene: 3. The CDR3 totals 14 residues. Germline lookup yields CDR1 SGHRS and CDR2 YFSETQ.

This clone was counted only a few times. The chain links TRBV6-5 to TRBJ2-5; 7 bases fit TRBD1. The germline gives CDR1 MNHEY, CDR2 SVGAGI. CDR3 size: 13 residues. V shed 6 bases and J 4 bases; nucleotides not matched to a gene: 5. Here the CDR3 DNA reads TGTGCCAGCAGGAGAAACAGGGGAGAGACCCAGTACTTC. It encodes CASRRNRGETQYF.

The chain recombines TRBV11-2 with TRBJ2-1; the D gene is possibly TRBD2 (6 bases). Germline CDR1 and CDR2: SGHAT and FQNNGV. The V and J ends lost 5 bases and 7 bases respectively, with 18 bases between them. The CDR3 has 15 amino acids. CDR3 nucleotides: TGTGCCAGCAGCGTCGGGACCCGAGGAGGGAATGAGCAGTTCTTC. Translating it yields CASSVGTRGGNEQFF.

In this sample, this clone turned up once. The chain has TRBV7-2 and TRBJ2-5, with a possible D match to TRBD2 (6 bases). The CDR3 sequence is 15 residues long. Germline values: CDR1 SGHTA, CDR2 FQGNSA. V was pared by 5 bases and J by 14 bases, with 27 bases between. In DNA form, the CDR3 reads TGTGCCAGCAGCCCGCGATATGAGCGGGCCCCACACCACTACTTC. It codes for CASSPRYERAPHHYF.

The chain recombines TRBV13 with TRBJ1-6; tentative D call: TRBD1 (6 bases). V lost 4 bases to trimming and J lost 7 bases, with 14 bases between them. Germline V lookup: CDR1 PRHDT, CDR2 FYEKMQ (reference sequence). This CDR3 region has 15 residues. DNA of the CDR3: TGTGCCAGCAGCTCAAGGGACATGCAAAATTCACCCCTCCACTTT. It specifies CASSSRDMQNSPLHF.

This clone was seen just once. For the CDR3, the DNA is TGTGCCACCAGCAGAGTGGGGAGAACATATGGCTACACCTTC. It is translated as CATSRVGRTYGYTF. This chain uses TRBV15 with TRBJ1-2, with D unclear. V shed 1 base and J shed 5 bases, with 11 bases lying between them. This CDR3 contains 14 residues. The V gene's germline CDR1 is LNHNV and CDR2 YYDKDF (reference sequence).

This clone was seen a handful of times. This chain connects TRBV4-2 to TRBJ1-5, with D perhaps matching TRBD1 (6 bases). The CDR3 runs 15 residues. CDR1 is LGHNA and CDR2 is YNFKEQ in the germline V gene. The V and J ends lost 1 base and 5 bases respectively, with 12 bases between them. The CDR3 DNA follows: TGTGCCAGCAGCCAAGTGTGGGACATAGATCAGCCCCAGCATTTT. Translating gives CASSQVWDIDQPQHF.

The chain has TRBV18 and TRBJ2-7; possibly TRBD1 for D (6 bases). The V end lost 5 bases, the J end lost 1 base, and 9 bases lay between the germline ends. CDR1 is KGHSH and CDR2 is LQKENI in the germline V gene. CDR3 size: 13 residues. CDR3 in DNA: TGTGCCAGCTCATCGGACAGATCCTACGAGCAGTACTTC. This gives the protein CASSSDRSYEQYF.

The rearrangement links TRBV19 to TRBJ2-5; TRBD1 matches at 8 bases. Per germline, CDR1 LNHDA and CDR2 SQIVND (reference sequence). The trim removed 6 bases at V and 3 bases at J, leaving 3 bases unmatched. The CDR3 runs 13 residues. As DNA, the CDR3 is TGTGCCAGTAGGCCGGACAGGGAAGAGACCCAGTACTTC. It specifies CASRPDREETQYF.

The chain has TRBV18 and TRBJ2-7; 9 bases agree with TRBD1. Germline values: CDR1 KGHSH, CDR2 LQKENI. Trimming took 4 bases from V and 2 from J; bases not matched to a gene: 3. The CDR3 is 14 residues long. This CDR3 is CASSLGQGTYEQYF. CDR3 nucleotide sequence: TGTGCCAGCTCACTAGGACAGGGGACCTACGAGCAGTACTTC.

The V call is TRBV5-1, the J call TRBJ1-3; D not certain. V dropped 0 bases and J dropped 3 bases, with 13 bases sitting between them. Germline V gives CDR1 SGHRS, CDR2 YFSETQ. The CDR3 loop spans 16 amino acids. The DNA of the CDR3 is TGCGCCAGCAGCTTGGGACACTCCTTGAGTGGAAACACCATATATTTT. Protein product: CASSLGHSLSGNTIYF.

There are a few counts of this clone. The chain employs TRBV6-1 and TRBJ1-4, with 7 bases matching TRBD1. In germline, CDR1 is MNHNS, CDR2 SASEGT. V was clipped by 6 bases and J by 4 bases; unmatched bases: 8. The CDR3 runs to 15 residues. The CDR3 nucleotides read TGTGCCAGCAGGGAACAGGGGCGAGGTAATGAAAAACTGTTTTTT. It yields the protein CASREQGRGNEKLFF.

This clone turned up a few times. The chain carries TRBV5-4 and TRBJ2-2; D may be TRBD2 (5 bases). Trimming took 4 bases from V and 6 from J, leaving 10 bases between them. This CDR3 has 13 residues. CDR1 is SGHNT and CDR2 is YYREEE in the germline V gene (reference sequence). This CDR3 reads CASSADYAGELFF. CDR3 DNA: TGTGCCAGCAGCGCTGACTATGCCGGGGAGCTGTTTTTT.

The CDR3 DNA reads TGTGCCATCAGTGAGGGTCCTAGCGGTTCCTACGAGCAGTACTTC. Amino acid sequence: CAISEGPSGSYEQYF. This sequence joins TRBV10-3 and TRBJ2-7; TRBD2 matches 7 bases. The junction had 5 bases not matched to a gene; V was cut back by 2 bases and J by 1 base. Germline V gives CDR1 ENHRY, CDR2 SYGVKD. The CDR3 length is 15 residues.